Below, 9 T cell receptor beta chains from the same sample are listed, as sequenced in a study of Graves' ophthalmopathy and Graves' hyperthyroidism. The TCR beta CDR3 regions underwent amplification from RNA transcripts. First-round RT-PCR employed HTBI primers, with a second-round multiplex PCR after it. TCRdb passed the multiplex PCR reads through MiXCR, listing each CDR3 protein once. The data contain hundreds of thousands of distinct CDR3 sequences, roughly 20% of them singletons. The sample comprised peripheral blood. The receptors derive from a woman aged 18-35 years with stable Graves' hyperthyroidism. Some clones in this sample may be carry-over from other donors' samples.

This clonotype has a count of ten or more. Mismatch with germline at one junction end may stem from a read error. The V and J genes are TRBV5-1 and TRBJ2-7; 8 nucleotides line up with TRBD1. Per the germline V gene, CDR1 is SGHRS and CDR2 is YFSETQ. The CDR3 runs 13 residues. This CDR3 reads CASSRTGSYEQYF. The CDR3 nucleotides read TGTGCCAGCAGCCGGACAGGGAGTTACGAGCAGTACTTC.

At least ten counts were recorded for this clonotype. The V call is TRBV28, the J call TRBJ2-6; D ambiguous. V was clipped by 2 bases and J by 4 bases, with 9 bases between them. This CDR3 has 15 amino acids. Germline V CDR1 and CDR2: MDHEN, SYDVKM. The chain's CDR3 is CASSLGVPGANVLTF. CDR3 DNA: TGTGCCAGCAGTTTAGGGGTCCCCGGGGCCAACGTCCTGACTTTC.

Many counts were recorded for this clonotype. V is TRBV6-1 and J is TRBJ1-6, with D uncertain. The CDR3 sequence is 17 residues long. CDR1 MNHNS and CDR2 SASEGT come from the germline V gene. Trimming removed 0 bases at V and 0 bases at J, with 9 bases between. The CDR3 DNA is TGTGCCAGCAGTGAAGCGCTTCGAAGCTCCTATAATTCACCCCTCCACTTT. This encodes CASSEALRSSYNSPLHF.

This clonotype showed up many times. This chain connects TRBV13 to TRBJ1-1; TRBD1 aligns across 11 bases. CDR1 is PRHDT and CDR2 is FYEKMQ in the germline V gene (reference sequence). The CDR3 has 17 amino acids. Trimming took 5 bases from V and 5 from J; bases not matched to a gene: 13. CDR3 protein: CASSPDFMGQGGTEAFF. The CDR3 DNA is TGTGCCAGCAGCCCCGACTTCATGGGACAGGGGGGGACTGAAGCTTTCTTT.

CDR3: CSARRPGGRETQYF. In DNA form, the CDR3 reads TGCAGTGCTAGGAGGCCGGGGGGGCGAGAGACCCAGTACTTC. The chain uses TRBV20-1 and TRBJ2-5; the match to TRBD2 covers 8 bases. The CDR3 length is 14 residues. CDR1 DFQATT and CDR2 SNEGSKA come from the germline V gene (reference sequence). Losses at the gene ends were 3 bases for V and 4 bases for J; bases not matched to a gene: 7.

Many counts were recorded for this clonotype. The rearrangement joins TRBV6-1 to TRBJ2-2; 8 bases are a match to TRBD1. The CDR3 extends over 15 amino acids. Germline V lookup: CDR1 MNHNS, CDR2 SASEGT. V was pared by 6 bases and J by 3 bases, with 6 bases of the junction left unmatched. The DNA for the CDR3 is TGTGCCAGCAGGAAGTACAGGGGGGACACCGGGGAGCTGTTTTTT. Translation gives CASRKYRGDTGELFF.

The rearrangement joins TRBV6-1 to TRBJ1-2, with D tentatively TRBD1 (5 bases). This CDR3 has 11 amino acids. Trimming removed 8 bases from V and 5 bases from J, with 9 bases in between. Germline values: CDR1 MNHNS, CDR2 SASEGT. The CDR3 here is CASGTRYGYTF. In nucleotides, the CDR3 is TGTGCCAGCGGGACGCGTTATGGCTACACCTTC.

The chain is built from TRBV6-1 and TRBJ1-5; D ambiguous. V was cut by 7 bases and J by 4 bases, with 17 bases left in between. Germline V gene lookup returns CDR1 MNHNS and CDR2 SASEGT. The CDR3 totals 15 residues. The CDR3 bases are TGTGCCAGCACCTCTGGGGAGGGCTTTAATCAGCCCCAGCATTTT. This codes for CASTSGEGFNQPQHF.

In this sample, this clonotype turned up many times. This chain connects TRBV7-3 to TRBJ1-6; maybe TRBD1 (6 bases). V lost 0 bases to trimming and J lost 9 bases, with 6 bases between them. The CDR3 has 13 residues. Germline V gives CDR1 SGHTA, CDR2 FQGTGA. CDR3 region: CASSLTGGSPLHF. The CDR3 DNA sequence: TGTGCCAGCAGCTTAACAGGGGGTTCACCCCTCCACTTT.